This entry lists 7 T cell receptor beta chains sequenced from one sample in a study. Using its own MiXCR run on the RT-PCR reads, TCRdb lists one record per CDR3 protein. The profile shows about 680,000 distinct CDR3 sequences, approximately 15% of them singletons. Sample: memory CD4+ T cells from blood. The receptors were gathered from a female donor in good health, serving as a healthy control.

This clonotype was recorded many times. The rearrangement joins TRBV7-2 to TRBJ1-5; no clear D. The CDR3 is 13 residues long. Germline V gene sequence: CDR1 SGHTA, CDR2 FQGNSA. V lost 1 base and J 4 bases, leaving 5 bases between the germline ends. The CDR3: CASSLGWNQPQHF. CDR3 sequence (DNA): TGTGCCAGCAGCTTAGGTTGGAATCAGCCCCAGCATTTT.

The J gene is TRBJ1-4, the V gene TRBV6-6, with D maybe TRBD1 (6 bases). The CDR3 is 15 residues long. The V and J ends lost 5 bases and 0 bases respectively, with 10 bases between them. CDR1 is MNHNY and CDR2 is SVGAGI in the germline V gene (reference sequence). CDR3 protein: CASSPPGATNEKLFF. DNA for the CDR3: TGTGCCAGCAGTCCCCCAGGGGCAACTAATGAAAAACTGTTTTTT.

J is TRBJ2-2 and V is TRBV5-1; TRBD1 might be the D (5 bases). Germline CDR1 is SGHRS and CDR2 is YFSETQ. CDR3 length equals 15 residues. Trimming stripped 3 bases from V and 5 bases from J, with 14 bases between. The CDR3 sequence: CASSYLGLETGELFF. DNA of the CDR3: TGCGCCAGCAGCTACCTGGGGCTAGAGACCGGGGAGCTGTTTTTT.

This clonotype was seen only a few times. The chain couples TRBV20-1 to TRBJ2-5; D call uncertain. CDR1 and CDR2 from the germline V gene are DFQATT and SNEGSKA (reference sequence). This CDR3 comprises 14 residues. Trimming took 0 bases from V and 1 from J, leaving 9 bases between them. This CDR3 reads CSARDTRLQETQYF. The DNA of the CDR3 is TGCAGTGCTAGAGATACCAGGCTCCAAGAGACCCAGTACTTC.

This clonotype was picked up a small number of times. V gene TRBV20-1 combines with J gene TRBJ1-2; the D gene is possibly TRBD1 (6 bases). CDR3 length: 16 amino acids. Germline CDR1 DFQATT, CDR2 SNEGSKA (reference sequence). V was shortened by 3 bases and J by 2 bases, with 19 bases between the two germline ends. The CDR3 sequence: CSASLTGHTVNYGYTF. The CDR3 region has the DNA TGCAGTGCTAGTCTGACAGGTCACACCGTAAACTATGGCTACACCTTC.

The chain's CDR3 is CSARDVSRSYEQYF. The CDR3 DNA follows: TGCAGTGCTAGAGATGTTAGCAGGAGCTACGAGCAGTACTTC. J is TRBJ2-7 and V is TRBV20-1; no reliable D call. V shed 0 bases and J shed 3 bases, with 12 bases lying between them. From germline, CDR1 is DFQATT and CDR2 SNEGSKA (reference sequence). The CDR3 spans 14 residues.

V usage is TRBV6-4 and J usage is TRBJ1-1, with D possibly TRBD1 on 5 matching bases. The CDR3 is made up of 13 amino acids. V gave up 1 base and J gave up 9 bases, with 12 bases separating them. The germline gives CDR1 MRHNA, CDR2 SNTAGT. This chain's CDR3 is CASSDFDRQKAFF. The CDR3 DNA is TGTGCCAGCAGTGACTTTGACAGACAGAAAGCTTTCTTT.